The 11 T cell receptor beta chains in this list originate from one sample, sequenced in a study of blood T cell repertoires in COVID-19. Assay: immunoSEQ multiplex PCR; the TCRdb copy retains only in-frame clones and omits some. The repertoire has some 230,000 clones, roughly 83% of them found once; the top ten carry 1.3%. The sequenced material came from PBMCs or T cells enriched from blood (not recorded which). The receptors derive from a woman aged 40 to 50 with acute COVID-19.

The chain carries TRBV3-1 (or the pseudogene TRBV3-2) and TRBJ2-5; 7 nucleotides agree with TRBD2. CDR1 and CDR2 (germline): LGHDT, YNNKEL (reference sequence). After removal of 0 bases from V and 0 bases from J, the junction contained 10 bases not matched to a gene. The CDR3 length is 18 residues. The CDR3 reads CASSQDLPQRGYQETQYF. DNA for the CDR3: TGTGCCAGCAGCCAAGATCTCCCCCAGCGGGGATACCAAGAGACCCAGTACTTC.

This clone occurred a few times. The rearrangement joins TRBV3-1 (or the pseudogene TRBV3-2) to TRBJ2-2, with D possibly matching TRBD1 (5 bases). CDR3 length: 14 amino acids. The germline V gene has CDR1 LGHDT and CDR2 YNNKEL (reference sequence). V was shortened by 5 bases and J by 4 bases, with 11 bases between the two germline ends. CDR3 amino acids: CASSTRQSTGELFF. For the CDR3, the DNA is TGTGCCAGCAGCACGCGACAGTCCACCGGGGAGCTGTTTTTT.

V usage is TRBV5-6 and J usage is TRBJ2-7; 8 positions agree with TRBD2. V shed 7 bases, J shed 2 bases, and the junction held 5 bases outside the gene matches. CDR1 is SGHDT, CDR2 YYEEEE, per germline. The CDR3 length is 13 residues. The CDR3 loop is CASGRGETYEQYF. Written as DNA, the CDR3 is TGTGCCAGCGGGCGGGGGGAAACCTACGAGCAGTACTTC.

J is TRBJ2-4 and V is TRBV5-1; 9 bases map to TRBD2. This CDR3 contains 18 residues. Trimming cost V 0 bases and J 0 bases; bases outside gene matches: 7. Germline lookup yields CDR1 SGHRS and CDR2 YFSETQ. The CDR3 here is CASSLVGSGGSAKNIQYF. The CDR3 bases are TGCGCCAGCAGCTTGGTAGGTAGCGGGGGCTCAGCCAAAAACATTCAGTACTTC.

V usage is TRBV3-1 (or the pseudogene TRBV3-2) and J usage is TRBJ1-6, with 11 bases identical to TRBD1. Germline V gene lookup returns CDR1 LGHDT and CDR2 YNNKEL (reference sequence). This CDR3 has 15 amino acids. Losses at the gene ends were 1 base for V and 10 bases for J; bases not matched to a gene: 3. The CDR3 here is CASSQGRTGGSPLHF. In nucleotides, the CDR3 is TGTGCCAGCAGCCAAGGACGGACAGGGGGCTCACCCCTCCACTTT.

This clone appeared a single time. The chain carries TRBV5-4 and TRBJ2-3, with TRBD2 matching over 10 bases. Per the germline V gene, CDR1 is SGHNT and CDR2 is YYREEE (reference sequence). The CDR3 has 16 residues. J gave up 5 bases and V 0 bases, and 6 bases lay outside the gene matches. CDR3 DNA sequence: TGTGCCAGCAGCTTGGTGCTAGCGGGAGTGAAAGATACGCAGTATTTT. This gives the protein CASSLVLAGVKDTQYF.

The chain couples TRBV11-2 to TRBJ2-7; 11 bases agree with TRBD1. Germline assignment: CDR1 SGHAT and CDR2 FQNNGV. This CDR3 comprises 19 residues. V gave up 0 bases and J gave up 7 bases; unmatched junction bases: 17. The CDR3 DNA reads as TGTGCCAGCAGCTTAGACGGGGTGGATCTAGGACAGGGGGCTAAGGAGCAGTACTTC. Translating it yields CASSLDGVDLGQGAKEQYF.

A few counts support this clone. The J gene is TRBJ2-2, the V gene TRBV7-6, with 9 bases identical to TRBD2. Looked up from germline, CDR1 is SGHVS and CDR2 is FNYEAQ. The CDR3 sequence is 15 residues long. The CDR3 DNA is TGTGCAAGCGCTGCGGCGGGGGGGCGCACCGGGGAGCTGTTTTTT. This sequence encodes CASAAAGGRTGELFF.

The genes are TRBV3-1 (or the pseudogene TRBV3-2) and TRBJ1-1; TRBD1 matches at 9 bases. Germline assignment: CDR1 LGHDT and CDR2 YNNKEL (reference sequence). V trimming: 3 bases; J trimming: 7 bases; junction bases outside the gene matches: 6. This CDR3 contains 14 residues. The CDR3 loop reads CASSQRQGEDEAFF. As DNA, the CDR3 is TGTGCCAGCAGCCAGCGACAGGGGGAGGATGAAGCTTTCTTT.

The V call is TRBV5-1, the J call TRBJ1-1, with D tentatively TRBD1 (6 bases). Trimming shortened V by 2 bases and J by 6 bases, and 11 bases separated the two germline ends. The CDR3 runs to 13 residues. Germline assignment: CDR1 SGHRS and CDR2 YFSETQ. Here the CDR3 reads CASSFSGAAEAFF. Written as DNA, the CDR3 is TGCGCCAGCAGCTTTTCAGGGGCGGCTGAAGCTTTCTTT.

This CDR3 is CASKGTSLSNEQFF. CDR3 in DNA: TGTGCCAGCAAGGGGACTTCCCTTTCCAATGAGCAGTTCTTC. The chain has TRBV5-6 and TRBJ2-1, with D possibly TRBD2 on 6 matching bases. CDR3 length equals 14 residues. V shed 6 bases and J shed 6 bases, with 16 bases lying between them. Germline CDR1 reads SGHDT; CDR2 reads YYEEEE.